The rows below give T cell receptor beta chains drawn from one sample of a study of CD8+CD57+ T cells in acquired aplastic anemia. TCRdb independently ran MiXCR on the reads; one entry per CDR3 protein. The sample lists roughly 160,000 distinct CDR3 sequences, about 64% occurring once. Sequenced sample: sorted CD4+, CD8+, or CD8+CD57+ T cells (not recorded which) from PBMCs. The receptors originated from a human donor in good health. CDR3s include the opening cysteine and the closing phenylalanine or tryptophan. The order of the fields is V gene, clone size, J gene, CDR3 protein. Size is stated for part of the rows, as once, few or many counts, or as a class when the clone is expanded.

>TRBV20-1|NA|TRBJ2-7
CSAEGTSGSAYEQYF
>TRBV2|NA|TRBJ2-7
CASKGQGLGEQYF
>TRBV6-5|many|TRBJ1-1
CASGERLNTEAFF
>TRBV7-9|NA|TRBJ2-7
CASSASGRLGQYF
>TRBV7-9|NA|TRBJ2-1
CASTPARRGSSYNEQFF
>TRBV20-1|NA|TRBJ1-4
CSARTGNANEKLFF
>TRBV24-1|many|TRBJ1-2
CATSDLVLQGAQGYTF
>TRBV12-3/TRBV12-4|NA|TRBJ2-7
CASSYDRGNYEQYF
>TRBV24-1|NA|TRBJ2-7
CATSDLVQGASYEQYF
>TRBV6-6|once|TRBJ1-6
CASSYVLQGLTPLHF
>TRBV5-1|NA|TRBJ1-4
CASSLGAGNEKLFF
>TRBV10-3|few|TRBJ2-7
CAISRREAYEQYF
>TRBV2|NA|TRBJ1-4
CASSATGNRRVEKLFF
>TRBV10-3|few|TRBJ2-1
CAISDSGGNDEQFF
>TRBV2|few|TRBJ1-5
CASQDRGPNQPQHF
>TRBV7-2|NA|TRBJ2-3
CASSLVEYTDTQYF
>TRBV5-1|few|TRBJ2-1
CASSLGLADNEQFF
>TRBV2|NA|TRBJ2-1
CASSIGGLSEQFF
>TRBV19|NA|TRBJ1-1
CASSLGTREAFF
>TRBV20-1|NA|TRBJ2-5
CSAAGSGKTQYF
>TRBV20-1|NA|TRBJ2-5
CSAGQGAVGFRETQYF
>TRBV9|NA|TRBJ2-7
CASSVLGSEQYF
>TRBV5-1|NA|TRBJ1-3
CASSGGTAVNTIYF
>TRBV7-9|NA|TRBJ2-7
CASSLRQDEQYF
>TRBV5-1|NA|TRBJ1-5
CASSWDSNQPQHF
>TRBV10-3|NA|TRBJ2-7
CAISPSGGVMEQYF
>TRBV7-2|NA|TRBJ2-7
CASSSRPGGYEQYF
>TRBV5-1|NA|TRBJ2-1
CASSLLTASYNEQFF
>TRBV7-6|NA|TRBJ2-3
CASSGLAGGLPGDTQYF
>TRBV20-1|NA|TRBJ2-7
CSARGGGPLSYEQYF
>TRBV20-1|NA|TRBJ2-3
CSVDGISTDTQYF
>TRBV19|NA|TRBJ2-3
CASSPGQYTDTQYF
>TRBV15|NA|TRBJ2-7
CATSREDGGYEQYF
>TRBV7-8|many|TRBJ2-7
CASSPLAGSSEQYF
>TRBV20-1|NA|TRBJ2-1
CSARPGWDEQFF
>TRBV9|few|TRBJ2-5
CASSDGEGLIPGSQETQYF
>TRBV12-3/TRBV12-4|many|TRBJ2-7
CASNKRDSTNPYEQYF
>TRBV10-3|NA|TRBJ2-3
CAISDYRGQTDTQYF
>TRBV28|NA|TRBJ2-5
CASSTFLRGQVRQETQYF
>TRBV20-1|many|TRBJ2-7
CSARDLAGDSYEQYF
>TRBV5-5|many|TRBJ1-2
CASSLANRRGEGYGYTF
>TRBV2|NA|TRBJ1-4
CASSAFGGRGTNEKLFF
>TRBV20-1|NA|TRBJ1-2
CSAKELLYTF
>TRBV12-3/TRBV12-4|NA|TRBJ2-7
CASSAQTGPYEQYF
>TRBV7-6|many|TRBJ2-1
CASSLGTNEQFF
>TRBV7-3|few|TRBJ2-3
CASKGSMGTDTQYF
>TRBV7-6|NA|TRBJ1-6
CASSLSFASPLHF
>TRBV14|NA|TRBJ1-6
CASSQDGGQMNSPLHF